This T cell receptor beta chain was retrieved from a study of blood T cells in healthy people across ages (dated by TCRdb to the mid-2010s). Regarding the complete study: Template switching captured roughly one uniquely barcoded TCR beta cDNA molecule per two T cells in model experiments. To track age-related changes in TCR beta repertoire diversity, the study relied on deep sequencing normalized with unique cDNA molecular identifiers. The donors were divided into four age groups: young (average approximately 16 years), middle-aged (approximately 42), aged (roughly 60) and long-lived (about 84). Using the same blood draw, the study looked at two additional independent replicas of 1 million unique cDNA reads for two donors, one aged 18 to 30 and the other aged 80 or older. Overall study outcomes, separate from this receptor: Compared with the aged group, the long-lived group had more naive CD4+ T cells, fewer expanded clones and increased TCR diversity, suggesting age selection. Observed TCR beta diversity correlated strongly with the percentage of naive T cells measured by flow cytometry. As age increased, observed TCR beta diversity per million T cells dropped in a roughly linear way, and a significant reduction was already evident by age roughly 36. Total diversity estimates from one million sequenced T cells were considered lower bounds and underestimates. The CMV infection status of donors was not known, potentially confounding age-related changes in expanded clonotypes. Because profiling used bulk unsorted PBMCs, naive and antigen-experienced compartments could not be compared conclusively.

The library was prepared using 5' RACE. The data were produced on an Illumina HiSeq 2500. A second roughly 6 to 11 cycle PCR used a sample-barcoded 5' primer and a J-beta primer mix. A unique molecular identifier was introduced onto each TCR beta cDNA molecule by a template-switch 5' adaptor carrying 12 random nucleotides. At least 3 million CDR3-containing paired-end reads were obtained from each sample. All of the RNA was converted into first-strand cDNA using the Mint cDNA synthesis kit, with a TRBC-specific oligonucleotide serving as the primer. All cDNA was treated with uracil-DNA glycosylase and then went through a first 18-cycle PCR with the universal primers M1SS and BC2_uni_R. The paper's processing steps were these. For normalization, 1 million high-quality reads, each with a distinct molecular identifier, were randomly selected from each sample. Instead of being binned into consensus sequences, reads with shared molecular identifiers were discarded. MiTCR, with a Q25 quality threshold and the strictest error-elimination algorithm, was used for CDR3 identification, clonotype clustering and error correction. Lower-bound total TCR beta diversity was estimated with a nonparametric unseen species model using Euler transformation. TCRdb cleaned the public reads at Q25 with fastp, built clones with MiXCR and kept in-frame beta chains. Rows matching on CDR3 protein sequence are summarized as one entry with the most common DNA and genes. TCRdb, rather than the study authors, made the V and J calls. For this sample the table gives about 930,000 distinct CDR3 sequences, of which under 35% were detected only once. About a tenth of the sample comes from the top ten.

This clonotype was seen a handful of times. Its antigen remains unidentified. The input lacks base qualities; no much larger clone sits a single base away. CDR3 length: 14 amino acids, cysteine to phenylalanine. The retained sequence is limited to the CDR3, 42 bases, with the frame set at the first base. As encoded in the germline V gene, CDR1 is MRHNA while CDR2 is SNTAGT. Trimming takes 5 bases off V and 6 bases off J; junction bases not matched to a gene: 3. The donors were roughly 39 Caucasian individuals from Russia, aged 6 to 90 years, who were systemically healthy. Each donor gave 8 to 10 milliliters of peripheral blood, drawn into EDTA-treated Vacutainer tubes. Ficoll-Paque density-gradient centrifugation was used to isolate PBMCs, with at least 6 million per sample. Trizol reagent was used to extract total RNA from the PBMCs, yielding at least 6 micrograms per sample. For every donor, an aliquot of PBMCs went through flow cytometry to measure the percentages of naive CD45RAhigh/CD27high T cells.

These data are also associated with another study on T cells of mothers and their children. The other study reports the following: Donors were nine systemically healthy Caucasian individuals: three mothers and their six children. cDNA synthesis used all of the extracted RNA, with approximately 1.6 ug of RNA in each 15 ul reaction. Sample barcodes and 2-4 random nucleotides were added via the M1S primer in the second PCR. Over 8 million TCR beta CDR3 reads were obtained for each mother, and approximately 3.2 million reads were obtained for each child. TCR recombination output is similarly shaped by thymic selection in related and unrelated pairs, with a minor effect exerted by inherited differences. Normalized repertoire overlap in related mother-child pairs was always slightly higher than in unrelated mother-child pairs, but the difference was never significant. Persistent microchimeric T cell clones were not detected, at a sensitivity of about 100 clones per million clonotypes. The study used deep NGS to compare TCR beta repertoires of mothers and children, seeking features distinguishing related mother-child pairs from unrelated individuals. On average, the children were about 12 +/- 4 years old, while the mothers were roughly 40 +/- 4 years old. After adapters were ligated using NEBNext reagents, the libraries underwent 100+100 nt paired-end sequencing on an Illumina HiSeq 2000. To prevent cross-contamination, the mother and child libraries were prepared a month apart and were sequenced in separate runs. For each donor, between about 500,000 and 2,200,000 distinct TCR beta clonotypes were identified. Naive TCR beta clonotypes were estimated from low-frequency clonotypes matched to each donor's FACS-determined naive share, without sorting.

The sample consisted of blood. The rearrangement combines TRBV6-4 with TRBJ2-1; TRBD1 fits 11 bases in the junction. This receptor was taken from a woman in her 40s in good health. The nucleotide sequence reads as follows: TGTGCCAGCAGTCGGGACAGGGGGGTCAATGAGCAGTTCTTC. Its translation reads: CASSRDRGVNEQFF.